One and the same sample provided the 2 T cell receptor beta chains below, sequenced in a study of T cells expressing NK-cell markers. TCRdb re-called the 5' RACE reads and shows each CDR3 protein once, DNA omitted. The sample table sets out a few hundred thousand distinct CDR3 sequences. The material sequenced was blood T cells: a sorted CD56 or NKG2C T cell subset, CD4+ or CD8+ T cells, or bulk PBMC T cells (not recorded which). Receptor source: a man aged 18-75 years in good health.

The chain couples TRBV29-1 to TRBJ2-1; TCRdb's D call of TRBD1 is untestable without DNA. The germline V gene encodes CDR1 SQVTM and CDR2 ANQGSEA. The CDR3 has 16 amino acids. The chain's CDR3 is CSVVGPGRGAHNEQFF.

The rearrangement links TRBV14 to TRBJ1-2. Germline-derived CDR1 and CDR2 are SGHDN and FVKESK. The CDR3 sequence is 15 residues long. The CDR3 protein is CASSLTAGMGYGYTF.